Included here is one T cell receptor (beta chain) sequence, with context. Its matching antigen is unknown. This table comes from immunoSEQ multiplex PCR, and its TCRdb copy is limited to in-frame clones, with some not included. The sample lists about 90,000 clones, 85% to 95% occurring once. This sample was taken from a study of graft-versus-host responses after intestinal transplantation. Study background: Each of the recipients got a multivisceral, liver-intestinal, or isolated intestinal transplant. Among the recipients, all got anti-thymocyte globulin induction and then tacrolimus and steroids for around 3 years.

CDR3 size: 14 residues. Germline assignment: CDR1 SEHNR and CDR2 FQNEAQ (reference sequence). V dropped 7 bases and J dropped 5 bases, with 14 bases sitting between them. Study outcomes and limitations: Early post-transplant HvG declines were associated with peak circulating GvH clone levels.

J is TRBJ1-4 and V is TRBV7-9; D ambiguous. This receptor was identified in a human donor who was the organ donor for an intestinal transplant. Sequencing used unstimulated CD4+ T cells sorted from spleen or lymph node cells, obtained before transplant. The CDR3 bases are TGTGCCAGCACCGTACTTGAAAGAAATGAAAAACTGTTTTTT. Protein: CASTVLERNEKLFF.